The 16 T cell receptor beta chains reported below all come from one sample, sequenced in a study of T cell responses to AZD1222 COVID-19 vaccine. Profiling relied on immunoSEQ multiplex PCR, and the TCRdb table lists in-frame clones only, not all of them. The table has roughly 78,000 clones, 80% to 85% seen once. The sequenced sample was peripheral blood, obtained on day 0 of AZD1222 vaccination. Every receptor here comes from an adult in good health.

V is TRBV6-5 and J is TRBJ2-5; D is undetermined. The V end lost 4 bases, the J end lost 7 bases, and 16 bases lay between the germline ends. The CDR3 is 14 amino acids. Germline CDR1 reads MNHEY; CDR2 reads SVGAGI. This CDR3 reads CASSLSTAPGTQYF. The CDR3, as DNA: TGTGCCAGCAGTTTATCGACTGCGCCGGGGACCCAGTACTTC.

This CDR3 reads CASSLLGDRGDTEAFF. DNA for the CDR3: TGTGCCAGCAGCTTATTAGGAGACAGGGGGGACACTGAAGCTTTCTTT. The rearrangement joins TRBV7-6 to TRBJ1-1, with 9 nucleotides matching TRBD1. V was clipped by 2 bases and J by 3 bases; unmatched bases: 7. Germline CDR1 and CDR2: SGHVS and FNYEAQ. The CDR3 is 16 residues long. Variable domain in full (rest from reference TRBV7-6 and TRBJ1-1): GAGVSQSPRYKVTKRGQDVALRCDPISGHVSLYWYRQALGQGPEFLTYFNYEAQQDKSGLPNDRFSAERPEGSISTLTIQRTEQRDSAMYRCASSLLGDRGDTEAFFGQGTRLTVV.

The chain couples TRBV4-3 to TRBJ2-7; 9 bases fit TRBD2. The CDR3 is 17 amino acids. The germline V gene has CDR1 LGHNA and CDR2 YSLEER. The V gene end was trimmed by 0 bases and the J gene end by 0 bases; junction bases not matched to a gene: 6. CDR3 sequence (DNA): TGCGCCAGCAGCCAAGATTATGCGGGGGGGACCTCCTACGAGCAGTACTTC. Translating it yields CASSQDYAGGTSYEQYF.

This clone was seen only once. The chain links TRBV6-2 or TRBV6-3 to TRBJ1-2, with a tentative D call TRBD1 (5 bases). CDR1 is MNHEY and CDR2 is SVGEGT in the germline V gene. This CDR3 has 14 residues. V lost 6 bases and J lost 4, with 15 bases in between. The CDR3 nucleotides read TGTGCCAGCAGCCCCGGCCGCGGGGGCTATGGCTACACCTTC. Translation gives CASSPGRGGYGYTF.

The genes are TRBV10-1 and TRBJ2-7; D unresolved. V was shortened by 7 bases and J by 1 base, with 11 bases between the two germline ends. This CDR3 is built from 13 residues. Germline V lookup: CDR1 WNHNN, CDR2 SYGVQD (reference sequence). This CDR3 is CASNRTDSYEQYF. The CDR3 region has the DNA TGCGCCAGCAACCGGACGGATTCCTACGAGCAGTACTTC.

The rearrangement links TRBV9 to TRBJ2-2, with 7 bases fitting TRBD1. Germline CDR1 and CDR2: SGDLS and YYNGEE. The V gene end was trimmed by 5 bases and the J gene end by 2 bases; junction bases not matched to a gene: 6. This CDR3 has 15 residues. The CDR3 sequence is CASRTGQANTGELFF. The DNA of the CDR3 is TGTGCCAGCAGGACCGGACAGGCAAACACCGGGGAGCTGTTTTTT.

This clone has a single count. The chain joins TRBV18 to TRBJ2-1; TRBD2 agrees at 11 bases. Germline assignment: CDR1 KGHSH and CDR2 LQKENI. V gave up 3 bases and J gave up 9 bases; unmatched junction bases: 4. This CDR3 is built from 14 residues. DNA of the CDR3: TGTGCCAGCTCACCGCTAGCGGGGGGCCCTGAGCAGTTCTTC. It encodes CASSPLAGGPEQFF.

The chain is built from TRBV6-2 or TRBV6-3 and TRBJ2-1; D unclear. CDR1 is MNHEY and CDR2 is SVGEGT in the germline V gene. Trimming pared 6 bases from V and 0 bases from J, leaving 18 bases between. This CDR3 has 17 amino acids. Here the CDR3 DNA reads TGTGCCAGCAGCTCAAACCCATATTACAGCTCCTACAATGAGCAGTTCTTC. This encodes CASSSNPYYSSYNEQFF.

The J gene is TRBJ2-2, the V gene TRBV16; no firm D call. Trimming shortened V by 0 bases and J by 5 bases, and 10 bases separated the two germline ends. Germline-derived CDR1 and CDR2 are KGHSY and FQNENV. The length of the CDR3 is 15 residues. CDR3 DNA sequence: TGTGCCAGCAGCCAATCGAATCCTATAACCGGGGAGCTGTTTTTT. Amino acid sequence: CASSQSNPITGELFF.

CDR3 nucleotide sequence: TGCGCCAGCAGCCCACAAGCGGGAGGGGGGTACAATGAGCAGTTCTTC. Amino acid sequence: CASSPQAGGGYNEQFF. This chain joins TRBV4-3 and TRBJ2-1; 10 bases map to TRBD2. Trimming cost V 4 bases and J 4 bases; bases outside gene matches: 7. Germline-derived CDR1 and CDR2 are LGHNA and YSLEER. The CDR3 runs 16 residues.

This clone was counted only a few times. V gene TRBV18 combines with J gene TRBJ1-1; unclear D gene. With 3 bases removed from V and 3 bases from J, the gap between germline ends came to 11 bases. In germline, CDR1 is KGHSH, CDR2 LQKENI. CDR3 length: 14 amino acids. The CDR3, as DNA: TGTGCCAGCTCACCGTCTGAGTCTTACACTGAAGCTTTCTTT. This codes for CASSPSESYTEAFF.

This clone has a single count. This chain joins TRBV14 and TRBJ2-3; TRBD2 is a possible D gene (5 bases). Trimming stripped 0 bases from V and 7 bases from J, with 14 bases between. The CDR3 consists of 15 residues. Germline loops: CDR1 SGHDN, CDR2 FVKESK. The CDR3 DNA reads as TGTGCCAGCAGCCAAGACGAGGGCCCCGTCCATACGCAGTATTTT. Its translation is CASSQDEGPVHTQYF.

This clone appeared a single time. The genes are TRBV6-5 and TRBJ1-3; TRBD1 matches at 8 bases. CDR3 length equals 14 residues. Germline CDR1 reads MNHEY; CDR2 reads SVGAGI. With V trimmed by 2 bases and J by 8 bases, 5 bases remained unmatched. DNA for the CDR3: TGTGCCAGCAGTTACGTCCAGGGGGCGGACACCATATATTTT. This gives the protein CASSYVQGADTIYF.

The rearrangement joins TRBV30 to TRBJ2-1; D may be TRBD2 (5 bases). The CDR3 runs to 14 residues. V gave up 4 bases and J gave up 7 bases, with 17 bases separating them. The germline CDR1 and CDR2 sequences are GTSNPN and SVGIG (reference sequence). The CDR3 nucleotides read TGTGCCTGGACCGGCCAGCGGCGTCGGAATGAGCAGTTCTTC. As protein: CAWTGQRRRNEQFF.

This chain connects TRBV9 to TRBJ1-1; no firm D call. CDR1 is SGDLS and CDR2 is YYNGEE in the germline V gene. V lost 0 bases and J 2 bases, leaving 11 bases between the germline ends. This CDR3 is 15 amino acids long. The CDR3, as DNA: TGTGCCAGCAGCGTAGGAGGCACAGTCAACACTGAAGCTTTCTTT. Protein: CASSVGGTVNTEAFF.

The chain employs TRBV19 and TRBJ1-2, with 8 bases fitting TRBD1. The CDR3 is 15 amino acids. The germline V gene encodes CDR1 LNHDA and CDR2 SQIVND (reference sequence). V was clipped by 3 bases and J by 3 bases; unmatched bases: 6. The CDR3 DNA reads as TGTGCCAGTAGTATGGGGCAGGGGGCGGACTATGGCTACACCTTC. Its protein product is CASSMGQGADYGYTF.